Shown below are 8 T cell receptor beta chains from a single sample sequenced in a study of identical twins. MiXCR, applied by TCRdb to the 5' RACE reads, yields one record per CDR3 protein. The sample has 600,000 to 700,000 distinct CDR3 sequences; less than 25% are singletons. This sample also appeared in a second study, on T cells expressing NK-cell markers.

Sequencing input: PBMCs. Receptor source: a woman aged 18-35 years in good health.

This chain connects TRBV20-1 to TRBJ2-3; 7 nucleotides match TRBD2. V lost 5 bases and J lost 0; bases outside the gene matches: 8. CDR1 and CDR2 from the germline V gene are DFQATT and SNEGSKA (reference sequence). The CDR3 sequence is 15 residues long. CDR3 sequence: CSAPLAGWSTDTQYF. The CDR3 bases are TGCAGTGCTCCCTTAGCGGGTTGGAGCACAGATACGCAGTATTTT.

This clonotype occurred a few times. The genes are TRBV15 and TRBJ2-5; perhaps TRBD1 as D (6 bases). This CDR3 comprises 14 residues. Trimming left V 3 bases short and J 2 bases short, with 10 bases between. Germline CDR1 LNHNV, CDR2 YYDKDF (reference sequence). The CDR3 DNA follows: TGTGCCACCAGCAGGGACAGATTACAAGAGACCCAGTACTTC. It translates to CATSRDRLQETQYF.

This chain connects TRBV9 to TRBJ2-7; D remains unclear. The CDR3 totals 13 residues. Germline CDR1 and CDR2: SGDLS and YYNGEE. Trimming pared 4 bases from V and 5 bases from J, leaving 13 bases between. The DNA for the CDR3 is TGTGCCAGCAGCCCACAGAGAGGCCACGAGCAGTACTTC. Its protein is CASSPQRGHEQYF.

The sample holds many counts of this clonotype. V and J are TRBV20-1 and TRBJ2-5; TRBD2 agrees at 16 bases. This CDR3 is 15 amino acids long. Germline V gives CDR1 DFQATT, CDR2 SNEGSKA (reference sequence). V lost 6 bases to trimming and J lost 5 bases; unmatched junction nucleotides: 6. The CDR3 loop reads CSAGTSGRALETQYF. The CDR3, as DNA: TGCAGTGCCGGGACTAGCGGGAGGGCCTTGGAGACCCAGTACTTC.

This clonotype was observed a few times. The chain is built from TRBV28 and TRBJ1-1; 9 bases agree with TRBD1. This CDR3 contains 15 residues. The V segment lost 6 bases and the J segment 4 bases; nucleotides outside the gene matches: 9. Per the germline V gene, CDR1 is MDHEN and CDR2 is SYDVKM. The CDR3 DNA follows: TGTGCCAGCAGGATGGAACAGGGGGCAGGCACTGAAGCTTTCTTT. Translation gives CASRMEQGAGTEAFF.

J is TRBJ1-1 and V is TRBV6-1; D is possibly TRBD1 (6 bases). The CDR3 consists of 14 residues. V dropped 7 bases and J dropped 6 bases, with 18 bases sitting between them. Germline V CDR1 and CDR2: MNHNS, SASEGT. This CDR3 is CASMITRGDAEAFF. The CDR3 nucleotides are TGTGCCAGCATGATAACTAGGGGGGACGCTGAAGCTTTCTTT.

The rearrangement links TRBV12-3 or TRBV12-4 to TRBJ1-1; D remains ambiguous. Between the trimmed V and J ends, which lost 0 bases and 4 bases, there was a span of 9 bases. This CDR3 is built from 14 residues. The CDR3 DNA reads as TGTGCCAGCAGTTTAGCAAGGGCGGTCACTGAAGCTTTCTTT. Protein sequence: CASSLARAVTEAFF.

This clonotype was recorded many times. The rearrangement links TRBV11-2 to TRBJ2-1; 9 bases are shared with TRBD1. This CDR3 has 15 residues. The V and J ends lost 5 bases and 5 bases, in that order; junction bases with no gene match: 7. Per the germline V gene, CDR1 is SGHAT and CDR2 is FQNNGV. CDR3 sequence: CASSHWDREDNEQFF. The DNA for the CDR3 is TGTGCCAGCAGCCACTGGGACAGGGAGGACAATGAGCAGTTCTTC.